This TCR beta chain was retrieved from a study of blood T cell repertoires in COVID-19. Across the whole study: In each case, the material was cDNA or gDNA derived from T cells, B-cell-depleted T cells, or PBMCs.

This clone came up once. The CDR3 runs 16 residues. Germline CDR1 ENHRY, CDR2 SYGVKD. V lost 2 bases, J lost 7 bases, and 21 bases lay in between. Enrollment of patients from Seattle took place during active infection, with longitudinal follow-up. Profiling relied on immunoSEQ multiplex PCR, and the TCRdb table lists in-frame clones only, not all of them. The sample yields around 440,000 clones, about 91% seen once. The J gene is TRBJ2-7, the V gene TRBV10-3, with D possibly TRBD2 on 6 matching bases. The sequenced material came from peripheral blood. This TCR derives from a woman between 45 and 65 years old with COVID-19, enrolled during active disease. This CDR3 is CAISELLQGGGDEQYF. The DNA for the CDR3 is TGTGCCATCAGTGAGCTCCTCCAGGGAGGCGGGGATGAGCAGTACTTC.